The rows below give T cell receptor beta chains drawn from one sample of a study of blood T cell repertoires in COVID-19. Libraries were prepared by immunoSEQ multiplex PCR; TCRdb keeps only in-frame clonotypes and omits some of them. The sample contains 300,000 to 450,000 clones, approximately 87% of which appear only once. The specimen was peripheral blood. These receptors originate from a woman aged 25 to 39 with COVID-19, enrolled during active disease. Each CDR3 is given with its conserved first and last residue. The D gene is left open where the match is weak. Size tells how often a clone was seen (once, few, many) or the class of an expanded clone, and some rows leave it out.

V	length	J	D	size	DNA	CDR3
TRBV3-1/TRBV3-2	16	TRBJ1-3	TRBD1	.	TGTGCCAGCAGCCATGGACAGGGACGGCGCCCGGACACCATATATTTT	CASSHGQGRRPDTIYF
TRBV18	13	TRBJ2-1	.	.	TGTGCCAGCTCACCCAACTCGAACAATGAGCAGTTCTTC	CASSPNSNNEQFF
TRBV7-9	14	TRBJ2-1	.	.	TGTGCCAGCAGCTTGGGTAGCGCCTACAATGAGCAGTTCTTC	CASSLGSAYNEQFF
TRBV7-9	14	TRBJ2-7	TRBD2	.	TGTGCCAGCAGCTTAGGTCTAGCGGCCTACGAGCAGTACTTC	CASSLGLAAYEQYF
TRBV27	13	TRBJ2-2	.	few	TGTGCCAGCAGCCATTCGAACACCGGGGAGCTGTTTTTT	CASSHSNTGELFF
TRBV3-1/TRBV3-2	16	TRBJ2-2	TRBD2	.	TGTGCCAGCAGCCAAGGGCTAGCGGGAGGCGCCGGGGAGCTGTTTTTT	CASSQGLAGGAGELFF
TRBV2	13	TRBJ1-6	TRBD1	.	TGTGCCAGCCGACAGGGGAGGAATTCACCCCTCCACTTT	CASRQGRNSPLHF
TRBV7-3	15	TRBJ2-5	TRBD1	.	TGTGCCAGCAGCCCACAGGGGTCTGGCCAAGAGACCCAGTACTTC	CASSPQGSGQETQYF
TRBV30	15	TRBJ2-6	.	.	TGTGCCTGGAATCAGGAGGGCCCCGGGGCCAACGTCCTGACTTTC	CAWNQEGPGANVLTF
TRBV5-1	14	TRBJ2-7	TRBD1	.	TGCGCCAGCAGCCCGGGACAGGGGATGTACGAGCAGTACTTC	CASSPGQGMYEQYF
TRBV29-1	13	TRBJ1-4	.	.	TGCAGCGTTACAGTCTCAACTAATGAAAAACTGTTTTTT	CSVTVSTNEKLFF
TRBV3-1/TRBV3-2	14	TRBJ2-5	.	.	TGTGCCAGCAGCCATGGTACCGTCGGGGAGACCCAGTACTTC	CASSHGTVGETQYF
TRBV19	18	TRBJ1-1	TRBD1	once	TGTGCCAGTAGTAGGATCCCGGGACAGGGGGTTCCGAACACTGAAGCTTTCTTT	CASSRIPGQGVPNTEAFF
TRBV28	13	TRBJ2-7	TRBD1	.	TGTGCCACTACAGGGGGCGCATTGCGCGAGCAGTACTTC	CATTGGALREQYF
TRBV7-8	18	TRBJ2-6	TRBD2	.	TGTGCCAGCAGCCCTCCGGGACTAGATTTTTCCGGGGCCAACGTCCTGACTTTC	CASSPPGLDFSGANVLTF
TRBV7-2	14	TRBJ1-6	.	few	TGTGCCAGCAGCTTAGACGGACTAGGGTCACCCCTCCACTTT	CASSLDGLGSPLHF
TRBV28	14	TRBJ2-5	.	.	TGTGCCAGCAGACCGACGGACAGCCAAGAGACCCAGTACTTC	CASRPTDSQETQYF
TRBV5-4	14	TRBJ1-6	.	.	TGTGCCAGCAGCTTGGAACAGGGTTTTTCACCCCTCCACTTT	CASSLEQGFSPLHF
TRBV28	12	TRBJ2-7	TRBD2	.	TGTGCCAGCAAAGGGGACTACTACGAGCAGTACTTC	CASKGDYYEQYF
TRBV7-2	16	TRBJ2-3	TRBD2	.	TGTGCCAGCAGATCCGGGACTAGCGGATGGTCAGATACGCAGTATTTT	CASRSGTSGWSDTQYF
TRBV12-3/TRBV12-4	13	TRBJ2-7	.	.	TGTGCCAGCAGTCGGACTTATTCCTACGAGCAGTACTTC	CASSRTYSYEQYF
TRBV18	16	TRBJ2-1	TRBD1	.	TGTGCCAGCTCACCACCGGGACAGGGGGCGCGAAATGAGCAGTTCTTC	CASSPPGQGARNEQFF